This T cell receptor (beta chain) was sequenced during a study of blood T cell repertoires in COVID-19. Study-level background: COVID-19 samples, acute and convalescent, were from the United States, Italy and Spain. PBMCs, B-cell-depleted T cells, or T cells were the source of the cDNA or gDNA that made up the material.

The Seattle site enrolled patients during active infection and followed them longitudinally. This clone appeared once. The CDR3 length is 15 residues. V shed 0 bases and J 3 bases; nucleotides not matched to a gene: 3. From germline, CDR1 is SGHNT and CDR2 YYREEE (reference sequence). Methods used by the authors: The assay estimated nucleated cells by amplifying reference gene primers. Some clones are missing from TCRdb's copy, which holds only in-frame ones; the method was immunoSEQ multiplex PCR. V and J calls plus clone size are reproduced from that table; the DNA served to infer D and trimming. The sample has a few hundred thousand clones; over 85% are singletons.

This sequence joins TRBV5-4 and TRBJ2-1; 7 nucleotides align to TRBD1. The sequencing sample was made of peripheral blood. The TCR sequence derives from a man between 18 and 29 years old with COVID-19, enrolled during active disease. The CDR3 sequence is CASSLVRQGYNEQFF. The CDR3 DNA reads as TGTGCCAGCAGCTTGGTACGACAGGGCTACAATGAGCAGTTCTTC.